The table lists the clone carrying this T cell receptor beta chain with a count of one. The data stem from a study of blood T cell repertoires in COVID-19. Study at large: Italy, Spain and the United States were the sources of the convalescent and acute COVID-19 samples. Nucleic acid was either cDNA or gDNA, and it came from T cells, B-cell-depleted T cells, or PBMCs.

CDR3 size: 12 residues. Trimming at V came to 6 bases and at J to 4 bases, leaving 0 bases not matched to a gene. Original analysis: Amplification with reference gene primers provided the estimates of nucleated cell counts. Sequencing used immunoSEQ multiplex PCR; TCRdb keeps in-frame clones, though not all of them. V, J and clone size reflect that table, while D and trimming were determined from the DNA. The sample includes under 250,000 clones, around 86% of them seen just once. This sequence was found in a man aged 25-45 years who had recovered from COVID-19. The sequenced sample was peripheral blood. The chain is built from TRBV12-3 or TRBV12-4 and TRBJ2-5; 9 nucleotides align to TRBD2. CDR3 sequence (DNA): TGTGCCAGCAGACTAGCGGGAGAGACCCAGTACTTC. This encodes CASRLAGETQYF.